The 26 T cell receptor beta chains below come from one sample, sequenced in a study of regulatory T cells in long-lasting Graves disease. Building the TCR beta libraries relied on iRepertoire HTBI primers, and CDR3 regions underwent Arm-PCR. One entry per CDR3 protein, called by TCRdb with MiXCR from the multiplex PCR reads. The table lists hundreds of thousands of distinct CDR3 sequences, approximately 15% of them singletons. As for time point: newly diagnosed GD, antithyroid drugs for less than 3 months. PBMC RNA served as the TCR library source. The same data also contributed to another study, on T cells in Graves' hyperthyroidism and ophthalmopathy.

The starting material was peripheral blood mononuclear cells (PBMCs), obtained at new diagnosis, from a patient treated with antithyroid drugs. These receptors all come from a woman in her twenties or thirties with Graves disease.

This clonotype was seen many times. The chain is built from TRBV27 and TRBJ1-2, with 8 positions matching TRBD1. The trim removed 5 bases at V and 8 bases at J, leaving 16 bases unmatched. Germline V gives CDR1 MNHEY, CDR2 SMNVEV (reference sequence). This CDR3 is built from 16 residues. As DNA, the CDR3 is TGTGCCAGCAGTCCAGCCCTGGACAGGGAGCGTCTCGGCTACACCTTC. As protein: CASSPALDRERLGYTF.

In its sample, this clonotype was seen a few times. The chain carries TRBV20-1 and TRBJ2-3, with D hard to call. The CDR3 length is 12 residues. V was trimmed by 5 bases and J by 2 bases, leaving 8 bases between them. The V gene's germline CDR1 is DFQATT and CDR2 SNEGSKA (reference sequence). CDR3 residues: CSAAPTTDTQYF. As DNA, the CDR3 is TGCAGTGCTGCCCCCACCACAGATACGCAGTATTTT.

Points on this clonotype: Germline and junction disagree at one end, which may indicate a read error. The chain uses TRBV6-6 and TRBJ2-7; D tentatively fits TRBD1 or TRBD2 (6 bases each). The V gene's germline CDR1 is MNHNY and CDR2 SVGAGI (reference sequence). This CDR3 region has 15 residues. In DNA form, the CDR3 reads TGTGCCGGCAGTTACTCGCCAGGGGTAGCGGATGAGCAGTACTTC. It codes for CAGSYSPGVADEQYF.

This clonotype was recorded at least ten times. The J gene is TRBJ1-1, the V gene TRBV2, with 7 nucleotides matching TRBD1. The germline V gene has CDR1 SNHLY and CDR2 FYNNEI. V dropped 5 bases and J dropped 5; count of bases not matched to a gene: 8. The CDR3 has 14 residues. This CDR3 is CASSPQGVRTEAFF. CDR3 in DNA: TGTGCCAGCAGTCCCCAGGGGGTACGGACTGAAGCTTTCTTT.

J is TRBJ2-5 and V is TRBV2; D unclear. The CDR3 loop spans 11 amino acids. Germline V gene sequence: CDR1 SNHLY, CDR2 FYNNEI. V gave up 8 bases and J gave up 2 bases, with 6 bases separating them. The chain's CDR3 is CASVIQETQYF. The CDR3 bases are TGTGCCAGCGTGATACAAGAGACCCAGTACTTC.

The sample holds many counts of this clonotype. The chain carries TRBV6-5 and TRBJ2-5, with D tentatively TRBD2 (7 bases). This CDR3 is built from 16 residues. Trimming shortened V by 0 bases and J by 1 base, and 12 bases separated the two germline ends. The germline gives CDR1 MNHEY, CDR2 SVGAGI. The CDR3 spells CASSYSGGHSQETQYF. DNA for the CDR3: TGTGCCAGCAGTTACTCGGGGGGGCATAGCCAAGAGACCCAGTACTTC.

The rearrangement uses TRBV3-1 and TRBJ1-1; the D gene is possibly TRBD1 (5 bases). CDR1 and CDR2 (germline): LGHDT, YNNKEL (reference sequence). Trimming pared 1 base from V and 3 bases from J, leaving 12 bases between. The length of the CDR3 is 15 residues. The CDR3 sequence: CASSQGSAGHTEAFF. DNA for the CDR3: TGTGCCAGCAGCCAAGGATCAGCGGGGCACACTGAAGCTTTCTTT.

Turning to this clonotype: Being one base from a much bigger clone, this may be a read error. The chain employs TRBV7-9 and TRBJ2-5; the D gene is possibly TRBD1 (6 bases). Trimming left V 0 bases short and J 4 bases short, with 18 bases between. CDR1 SEHNR and CDR2 FQNEAQ come from the germline V gene (reference sequence). The CDR3 length is 17 residues. CDR3 region: CASSLAVDSSYRETQYF. The CDR3 nucleotides read TGTGCCAGCAGCTTAGCCGTGGACAGCTCGTACCGAGAGACCCAGTACTTC.

The chain links TRBV6-1 to TRBJ2-1; TRBD2 matches at 13 bases. This CDR3 has 17 residues. Looked up from germline, CDR1 is MNHNS and CDR2 is SASEGT. J was trimmed by 5 bases and V by 6 bases; bases with no gene match: 10. CDR3 loop: CASRARTSGSSHNEQFF. The CDR3 DNA reads as TGTGCCAGCAGGGCCCGGACTAGCGGGAGTTCTCACAATGAGCAGTTCTTC.

The genes are TRBV5-1 and TRBJ2-5; TRBD2 aligns across 9 bases. In germline, CDR1 is SGHRS, CDR2 YFSETQ. CDR3 length: 13 residues. Trimming cost V 6 bases and J 5 bases; bases outside gene matches: 5. The CDR3 DNA reads TGCGCCAGCACCCCGAGCGGGAGGGAGACCCAGTACTTC. Translated: CASTPSGRETQYF.

This clonotype was counted many times. The chain joins TRBV2 to TRBJ2-7; D uncertain. Germline V gene sequence: CDR1 SNHLY, CDR2 FYNNEI. The CDR3 extends over 12 amino acids. V lost 4 bases, J lost 1 base, and 5 bases lay in between. CDR3: CASSVNSYEQYF. The CDR3 bases are TGTGCCAGCAGTGTTAATTCCTACGAGCAGTACTTC.

This clonotype has a handful of counts. This chain joins TRBV7-2 and TRBJ2-1; D gene unclear. This CDR3 has 13 amino acids. Germline assignment: CDR1 SGHTA and CDR2 FQGNSA. The V and J ends lost 3 bases and 8 bases respectively, with 11 bases between them. CDR3 residues: CASSFGSTHEQFF. The CDR3 nucleotides read TGTGCCAGCAGCTTCGGCAGTACCCATGAGCAGTTCTTC.

This clonotype was counted many times. This chain joins TRBV20-1 and TRBJ2-3; D perhaps matches TRBD1 (6 bases). The germline V and J ends were trimmed by 0 bases and 0 bases, with 13 bases remaining between them. Germline V CDR1 and CDR2: DFQATT, SNEGSKA (reference sequence). The CDR3 covers 16 residues. Written as DNA, the CDR3 is TGCAGTGCTAGAGATGGAAGGGGGTCTAGCACAGATACGCAGTATTTT. Translated, it gives CSARDGRGSSTDTQYF.

This clonotype was picked up many times. The chain joins TRBV10-3 to TRBJ2-5; D not certain. Trimming stripped 3 bases from V and 5 bases from J, with 10 bases between. Germline V lookup: CDR1 ENHRY, CDR2 SYGVKD. This CDR3 spans 13 amino acids. The CDR3 protein is CAISDSTGETQYF. CDR3 nucleotide sequence: TGTGCCATCAGTGACTCGACCGGGGAGACCCAGTACTTC.

The chain links TRBV20-1 to TRBJ2-7; no clear D. The CDR3 has 15 amino acids. V was clipped by 1 base and J by 1 base, with 14 bases between them. Germline-derived CDR1 and CDR2 are DFQATT and SNEGSKA (reference sequence). DNA of the CDR3: TGCAGTGCTAGAGGGGGTCGACGCCAGTCCTACGAGCAGTACTTC. It yields the protein CSARGGRRQSYEQYF.

The chain uses TRBV5-1 and TRBJ1-4; D is possibly TRBD1 (6 bases). Germline CDR1 SGHRS, CDR2 YFSETQ. V shed 4 bases and J shed 7 bases, with 17 bases lying between them. The CDR3 consists of 15 residues. CDR3 protein: CASSISQGRGEKLFF. The CDR3 DNA reads as TGCGCCAGCAGCATCTCACAGGGTCGAGGTGAAAAACTGTTTTTT.

This clonotype was seen more than once but under ten times. The chain combines TRBV6-1 with TRBJ2-7, with a tentative D call TRBD1 (5 bases). The CDR3 has 16 amino acids. The germline gives CDR1 MNHNS, CDR2 SASEGT. Deletions cut 6 bases from V and 4 bases from J, with 22 bases between. The CDR3 is CASSERIRAPLYEQYF. In nucleotides, the CDR3 is TGTGCCAGCAGCGAAAGGATCAGGGCCCCCCTTTACGAGCAGTACTTC.

The chain combines TRBV6-5 with TRBJ1-6; weak D call: TRBD1 (6 bases). CDR3 length: 17 residues. Trimming removed 0 bases from V and 9 bases from J, with 18 bases in between. Germline CDR1 reads MNHEY; CDR2 reads SVGAGI. The CDR3 is CASSYSKGARGGSPLHF. CDR3 bases: TGTGCCAGCAGTTACTCGAAGGGTGCCAGGGGTGGTTCACCCCTCCACTTT.

This clonotype came up once. Just one base apart from a much larger clone, this may be a read error. The rearrangement joins TRBV2 to TRBJ1-2, with D possibly being TRBD1 (5 bases). The CDR3 sequence is 11 residues long. Trimming pared 4 bases from V and 8 bases from J, leaving 8 bases between. Looked up from germline, CDR1 is SNHLY and CDR2 is FYNNEI. CDR3 coding DNA: TGTGCCAGCAGTGCAGGGCACGGCTACACCTTC. Translating it yields CASSAGHGYTF.

This clonotype was detected ten times or more. V usage is TRBV14 and J usage is TRBJ2-3; no reliable D call. Germline CDR1 and CDR2: SGHDN and FVKESK. The CDR3 is 11 residues long. V dropped 0 bases and J dropped 7 bases, with 2 bases sitting between them. The CDR3 DNA is TGTGCCAGCAGCCAAGACCATACGCAGTATTTT. It translates to CASSQDHTQYF.

This clonotype was observed many times. The gene calls are TRBV27 and TRBJ1-2; D is unresolved. V gave up 2 bases and J gave up 8 bases, with 12 bases separating them. The CDR3 extends over 13 amino acids. CDR1 MNHEY and CDR2 SMNVEV come from the germline V gene (reference sequence). The CDR3 DNA reads TGTGCCAGCAGTTTAAAGGGCTTAGTAGGCTACACCTTC. Translated, it gives CASSLKGLVGYTF.

The chain has TRBV7-9 and TRBJ1-4, with 7 bases that match TRBD1. Per the germline V gene, CDR1 is SEHNR and CDR2 is FQNEAQ (reference sequence). The CDR3 consists of 15 residues. V gave up 4 bases and J gave up 4 bases; unmatched junction bases: 6. CDR3 sequence: CASSSGQSDNEKLFF. CDR3 bases: TGTGCCAGCAGCTCGGGACAGAGCGATAATGAAAAACTGTTTTTT.

V usage is TRBV19 and J usage is TRBJ2-7; 8 bases are a match to TRBD1. V lost 5 bases and J lost 7; bases outside the gene matches: 19. Looked up from germline, CDR1 is LNHDA and CDR2 is SQIVND (reference sequence). This CDR3 has 17 residues. The chain's CDR3 is CASSPNLLSDRVREQYF. The CDR3 DNA reads as TGTGCCAGTAGTCCCAACCTTCTGTCGGACAGGGTGAGAGAGCAGTACTTC.

The table lists this clonotype with many counts. The V gene is TRBV11-2, the J gene TRBJ2-7; possibly TRBD1 for D (6 bases). This CDR3 is built from 13 residues. Germline CDR1 is SGHAT and CDR2 is FQNNGV. V lost 2 bases and J 5 bases, leaving 10 bases between the germline ends. CDR3 amino acids: CASSLNRDHEQYF. CDR3 sequence (DNA): TGTGCCAGCAGCTTAAACAGGGATCACGAGCAGTACTTC.

The chain combines TRBV5-1 with TRBJ2-5; D uncertain. CDR1 and CDR2 from the germline V gene are SGHRS and YFSETQ. The CDR3 totals 17 residues. V gave up 0 bases and J gave up 0 bases, with 15 bases separating them. The CDR3 protein is CASSLGHGRTYQETQYF. The CDR3 bases are TGCGCCAGCAGCTTGGGGCACGGCCGGACGTACCAAGAGACCCAGTACTTC.

This clonotype was found many times. V and J are TRBV11-2 and TRBJ2-1; D uncertain. The germline V and J ends were trimmed by 6 bases and 6 bases, with 15 bases remaining between them. The CDR3 runs to 14 residues. CDR1 and CDR2 (germline): SGHAT, FQNNGV. The chain's CDR3 is CASRFSSAGNEQFF. For the CDR3, the DNA is TGTGCCAGCAGATTTAGCTCGGCTGGCAATGAGCAGTTCTTC.